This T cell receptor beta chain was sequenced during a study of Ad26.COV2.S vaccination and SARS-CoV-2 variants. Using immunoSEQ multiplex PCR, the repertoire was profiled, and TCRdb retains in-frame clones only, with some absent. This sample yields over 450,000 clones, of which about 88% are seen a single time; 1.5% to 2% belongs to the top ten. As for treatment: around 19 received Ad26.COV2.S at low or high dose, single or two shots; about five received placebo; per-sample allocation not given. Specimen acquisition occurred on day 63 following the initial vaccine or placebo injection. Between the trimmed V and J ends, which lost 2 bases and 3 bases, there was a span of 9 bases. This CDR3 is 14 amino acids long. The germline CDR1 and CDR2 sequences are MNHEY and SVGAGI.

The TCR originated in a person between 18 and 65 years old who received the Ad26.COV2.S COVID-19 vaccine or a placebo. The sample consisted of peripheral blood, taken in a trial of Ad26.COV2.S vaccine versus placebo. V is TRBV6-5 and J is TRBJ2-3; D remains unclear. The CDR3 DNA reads TGTGCCAGCAGTTACCCATCCGGGACAGATACGCAGTATTTT. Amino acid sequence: CASSYPSGTDTQYF.